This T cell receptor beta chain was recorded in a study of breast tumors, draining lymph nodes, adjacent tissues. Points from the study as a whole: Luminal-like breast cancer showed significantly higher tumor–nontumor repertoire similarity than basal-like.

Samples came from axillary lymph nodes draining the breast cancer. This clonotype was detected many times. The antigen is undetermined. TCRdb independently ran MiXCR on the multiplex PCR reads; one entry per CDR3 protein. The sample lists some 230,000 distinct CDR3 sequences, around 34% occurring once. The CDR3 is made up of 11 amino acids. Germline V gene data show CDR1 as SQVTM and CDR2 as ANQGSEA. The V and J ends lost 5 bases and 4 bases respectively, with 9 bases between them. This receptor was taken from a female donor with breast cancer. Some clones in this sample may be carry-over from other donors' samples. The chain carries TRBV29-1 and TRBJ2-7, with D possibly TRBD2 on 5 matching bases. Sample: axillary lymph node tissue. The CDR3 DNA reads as TGCAGCGTTCGCGAGGGTTACGAGCAGTACTTC. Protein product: CSVREGYEQYF.